The entry that follows covers one T cell receptor (beta chain) sequence. This sample stems from a study of long-term antiretroviral therapy in people with HIV. V was trimmed by 3 bases and J by 7 bases, leaving 10 bases between them. Per germline, CDR1 MNHEY and CDR2 SMNVEV (reference sequence). This CDR3 has 13 amino acids. The assay used was immunoSEQ (version v3.0), run at survey level. Only in-frame clones appear in the TCRdb table, and some are missing; sequencing was by immunoSEQ multiplex PCR. The data show some 28,000 clones, nearly 95% seen once. Cryopreserved PBMC samples of about 1-10 million cells were used for DNA extraction.

This sequence was found in a man under 40 with HIV. The V gene is TRBV27, the J gene TRBJ1-5, with D uncertain. The source was unsorted PBMCs, collected around 6 years after starting antiretroviral therapy. CDR3 DNA: TGTGCCAGCAGTTTTAGGGCCAGGCAGCCCCAGCATTTT. Translating gives CASSFRARQPQHF.